Described below is a single T cell receptor beta chain sequence and its context. The antigen is unknown. The data originate from a study of cytomegalovirus exposure and HLA in healthy donors. This CDR3 is 15 amino acids long. The germline gives CDR1 SGHTA, CDR2 FQGTGA. V lost 1 base and J lost 5; bases outside the gene matches: 7. The primer mix had 60 Vbeta and 13 Jbeta primers. Clones were read by immunoSEQ multiplex PCR, and TCRdb kept only the in-frame ones, dropping some. The data contain fewer than 150,000 clones, roughly 77% of them singletons. Study results and limitations: Later analysis found that TCR beta chains associated with HLA were more clonally expanded than other, equally common chains.

This receptor was identified in a man younger than 45 in good health and CMV-seronegative. J is TRBJ2-5 and V is TRBV7-3, with 7 bases that match TRBD2. Sequencing was done on a sample of PBMCs. The CDR3 region has the DNA TGTGCCAGCAGCTTAAGGGGCGGGAGCGGTGAGACCCAGTACTTC. Translation gives CASSLRGGSGETQYF.